The 27 T cell receptor beta chains given below trace back to one sample, sequenced in a study of T cells in Graves' hyperthyroidism and ophthalmopathy. RNA transcripts yielded amplified TCR beta CDR3 regions. The study used the HTBI primer set for a first-round RT-PCR of the TCR CDR3. TCRdb re-called the multiplex PCR reads with MiXCR, one entry per CDR3 protein. This table has about 300,000 distinct CDR3 sequences, about an eighth appearing once. Input material: blood. Source of these receptors: a woman aged 40 to 50 with Graves' hyperthyroidism.

This clonotype came up a few times. The V call is TRBV3-1, the J call TRBJ2-4; D is unresolved. V gave up 0 bases and J gave up 0 bases, with 3 bases separating them. There are 14 residues in the CDR3. The V gene's germline CDR1 is LGHDT and CDR2 YNNKEL (reference sequence). The CDR3 sequence: CASSQELAKNIQYF. CDR3 coding DNA: TGTGCCAGCAGCCAAGAGTTAGCCAAAAACATTCAGTACTTC. The variable domain in full, with the rest retrieved from reference TRBV3-1 and TRBJ2-4, is DTAVSQTPKYLVTQMGNDKSIKCEQNLGHDTMYWYKQDSKKFLKIMFSYNNKELIINETVPNRFSPKSPDKAHLNLHINSLELGDSAVYFCASSQELAKNIQYFGAGTRLSVL.

This clonotype appeared many times. For the CDR3, the DNA is TGTGCCAGTCGCAGCTCCTACAATGAGCAGTTCTTC. The encoded protein is CASRSSYNEQFF. The rearrangement uses TRBV2 and TRBJ2-1; D is ambiguous. CDR3 size: 12 residues. V was pared by 9 bases and J by 0 bases, with 6 bases between. Germline assignment: CDR1 SNHLY and CDR2 FYNNEI.

The sample holds many counts of this clonotype. CDR3: CASSSPGGVGEQYF. The CDR3 nucleotides read TGTGCCAGCAGCTCCCCCGGGGGGGTGGGCGAGCAGTACTTC. The chain carries TRBV7-2 and TRBJ2-7; 8 bases line up with TRBD2. The CDR3 is 14 residues long. From germline, CDR1 is SGHTA and CDR2 FQGNSA. The trim removed 4 bases at V and 6 bases at J, leaving 8 bases unmatched. Full variable domain (remainder filled in from reference TRBV7-2 and TRBJ2-7): GAGVSQSPSNKVTEKGKDVELRCDPISGHTALYWYRQSLGQGLEFLIYFQGNSAPDKSGLPSDRFSAERTGGSVSTLTIQRTQQEDSAVYLCASSSPGGVGEQYFGPGTRLTVT.

This clonotype showed up many times. The chain uses TRBV20-1 and TRBJ1-1; D unresolved. V was trimmed by 6 bases and J by 4 bases, leaving 12 bases between them. Germline V gives CDR1 DFQATT, CDR2 SNEGSKA (reference sequence). The CDR3 contains 12 residues. The DNA for the CDR3 is TGCAGTGCGTCGACTTGGGGCACTGAAGCTTTCTTT. Residues: CSASTWGTEAFF.

This clonotype was detected ten times or more. V gene TRBV18 combines with J gene TRBJ1-1; D call uncertain. Trimming took 3 bases from V and 3 from J, leaving 8 bases between them. This CDR3 comprises 13 residues. CDR1 and CDR2 (germline): KGHSH, LQKENI. The CDR3 loop reads CASSPITDTEAFF. The CDR3 coding sequence is TGTGCCAGCTCACCGATAACAGACACTGAAGCTTTCTTT.

This clonotype was counted between two and nine times. This chain joins TRBV6-1 and TRBJ2-1; 7 nucleotides match TRBD1. Germline V gene data show CDR1 as MNHNS and CDR2 as SASEGT. J lost 4 bases, V lost 6 bases, and 0 bases had no gene match. CDR3 size: 12 residues. The CDR3 coding sequence is TGTGCCAGCAGGGGACAGTACAATGAGCAGTTCTTC. Its protein is CASRGQYNEQFF.

In this sample, this clonotype turned up many times. J is TRBJ1-4 and V is TRBV18; D gene ambiguous. The ends were cut back, 6 bases at V and 8 bases at J, with 19 bases in the middle. Germline V gene lookup returns CDR1 KGHSH and CDR2 LQKENI. The CDR3 runs to 15 residues. Here the CDR3 reads CASSPPSLGREKLFF. CDR3 sequence (DNA): TGTGCCAGCTCCCCCCCAAGTTTGGGGAGAGAAAAACTGTTTTTT. Looking up the rest from reference TRBV18 and TRBJ1-4 gives the full variable domain: NAGVMQNPRHLVRRRGQEARLRCSPMKGHSHVYWYRQLPEEGLKFMVYLQKENIIDESGMPKERFSAEFPKEGPSILRIQQVVRGDSAAYFCASSPPSLGREKLFFGSGTQLSVL.

This clonotype was seen ten or more times. The chain has TRBV20-1 and TRBJ1-1; no definite D call. Germline V gene data show CDR1 as DFQATT and CDR2 as SNEGSKA (reference sequence). The V gene lost 5 bases and the J gene lost 3 bases, with 7 bases spanning the gap. The CDR3 totals 11 residues. The CDR3 nucleotides read TGCAGTGCTCAAGGAGACACTGAAGCTTTCTTT. Residues: CSAQGDTEAFF.

This clonotype was counted ten times or more. The V and J genes are TRBV28 and TRBJ1-3; tentatively, D is TRBD1 (5 bases). CDR3 length: 16 residues. Germline values: CDR1 MDHEN, CDR2 SYDVKM. The ends were cut back, 7 bases at V and 4 bases at J, with 20 bases in the middle. CDR3 sequence reads: CASTLYGAARGNTIYF. The CDR3 nucleotides are TGTGCCAGCACCCTTTATGGGGCAGCAAGGGGAAACACCATATATTTT. Filled out from reference TRBV28 and TRBJ1-3, the complete variable domain reads DVKVTQSSRYLVKRTGEKVFLECVQDMDHENMFWYRQDPGLGLRLIYFSYDVKMKEKGDIPEGYSVSREKKERFSLILESASTNQTSMYLCASTLYGAARGNTIYFGEGSWLTVV.

There are a few counts of this clonotype. The rearrangement joins TRBV6-1 to TRBJ1-5, with TRBD1 matching 12 bases. The CDR3 extends over 15 amino acids. Germline V gene data show CDR1 as MNHNS and CDR2 as SASEGT. The V segment lost 6 bases and the J segment 7 bases; nucleotides outside the gene matches: 7. This CDR3 is CASRGQGAPGQPQHF. The DNA for the CDR3 is TGTGCCAGCAGGGGACAGGGGGCTCCGGGGCAGCCCCAGCATTTT.

This chain links TRBV4-1 with TRBJ1-1; D perhaps matches TRBD1 (5 bases). Trimming pared 4 bases from V and 0 bases from J, leaving 15 bases between. The CDR3 consists of 16 residues. Germline CDR1 is MGHRA and CDR2 is YSYEKL. Here the CDR3 DNA reads TGCGCCAGCAGCCCCGAGGCTGACAGAATGAACACTGAAGCTTTCTTT. Its translation is CASSPEADRMNTEAFF.

This clonotype was detected ten times or more. The chain carries TRBV20-1 and TRBJ2-7; TRBD1 or TRBD2 may be the D gene (5 bases each). Germline-derived CDR1 and CDR2 are DFQATT and SNEGSKA (reference sequence). The CDR3 loop spans 15 amino acids. Trimming stripped 6 bases from V and 6 bases from J, with 24 bases between. CDR3 DNA sequence: TGCAGTGCGGAAGGAGCCGGGACCACCGCCTTCGAGCAGTACTTC. Translated, it gives CSAEGAGTTAFEQYF.

Ten or more counts support this clonotype. The genes are TRBV7-8 and TRBJ2-7; TRBD1 agrees at 9 bases. Trimming took 5 bases from V and 3 from J; bases not matched to a gene: 5. From germline, CDR1 is SGHVS and CDR2 FQNEAQ. This CDR3 contains 14 residues. CDR3 DNA sequence: TGTGCCAGCAGCCTGGGACAGGGTCACTACGAGCAGTACTTC. It is translated as CASSLGQGHYEQYF.

This clonotype has at least ten counts. This chain links TRBV10-2 with TRBJ2-3; D is ambiguous. Trimming took off 4 bases at V and 4 bases at J, with 12 bases between the two ends. Looked up from germline, CDR1 is WSHSY and CDR2 is SAAADI. CDR3 length equals 14 residues. CDR3 residues: CASSVGPAADTQYF. For the CDR3, the DNA is TGCGCCAGCAGTGTTGGACCGGCGGCAGATACGCAGTATTTT.

This sequence joins TRBV4-2 and TRBJ1-3; D remains unclear. The CDR3 covers 15 residues. V was shortened by 0 bases and J by 1 base, with 7 bases between the two germline ends. CDR1 LGHNA and CDR2 YNFKEQ come from the germline V gene. CDR3 nucleotides: TGTGCCAGCAGCCAAGATGGCGAGTCTGGAAACACCATATATTTT. It specifies CASSQDGESGNTIYF.

This clonotype was seen a few times. The chain employs TRBV7-9 and TRBJ1-6; no clear D gene. CDR1 is SEHNR and CDR2 is FQNEAQ in the germline V gene (reference sequence). The CDR3 runs to 15 residues. Trimming shortened V by 3 bases and J by 7 bases, and 13 bases separated the two germline ends. CDR3 bases: TGTGCCAGCAGCTTTTCTGCCCTGGGGAATTCACCCCTCCACTTT. Its protein is CASSFSALGNSPLHF.

The chain links TRBV7-2 to TRBJ2-2; 7 nucleotides line up with TRBD2. Germline CDR1 SGHTA, CDR2 FQGNSA. The length of the CDR3 is 16 residues. Unmatched junction bases numbered 15, after V lost 6 bases and J lost 8 bases. CDR3 region: CASSPTSDPGGGELFF. The CDR3 DNA follows: TGTGCCAGCAGTCCTACTAGCGACCCCGGGGGAGGGGAGCTGTTTTTT.

The gene calls are TRBV9 and TRBJ2-1; TRBD1 matches 7 bases. The CDR3 extends over 13 amino acids. With 1 base clipped from V and 8 bases from J, the junction kept 3 bases outside the gene matches. CDR1 and CDR2 from the germline V gene are SGDLS and YYNGEE. CDR3 bases: TGTGCCAGCAGCGTATACAGGGGTGATGAGCAGTTCTTC. Encoded protein: CASSVYRGDEQFF.

In its sample, this clonotype was seen many times. V usage is TRBV11-1 and J usage is TRBJ1-1; D perhaps matches TRBD1 (5 bases). CDR1 SGHAT and CDR2 FQDESV come from the germline V gene (reference sequence). This CDR3 is 14 amino acids long. V lost 2 bases and J lost 6, with 13 bases in between. CDR3 residues: CASSLSGRGAEAFF. DNA of the CDR3: TGTGCCAGCAGCTTATCAGGGAGAGGGGCTGAAGCTTTCTTT.

Many counts were recorded for this clonotype. The gene calls are TRBV7-8 and TRBJ2-7, with 7 positions matching TRBD1. The CDR3 spans 15 residues. With V trimmed by 1 base and J by 1 base, 4 bases remained unmatched. Germline values: CDR1 SGHVS, CDR2 FQNEAQ. This CDR3 reads CASSLVTGSSYEQYF. CDR3 nucleotide sequence: TGTGCCAGCAGCTTAGTGACAGGGAGTTCCTACGAGCAGTACTTC.

This sequence joins TRBV5-5 and TRBJ2-2; 13 nucleotides agree with TRBD2. Germline V gives CDR1 SGHKS, CDR2 YYEKEE (reference sequence). Trimming at V came to 3 bases and at J to 4 bases, leaving 9 bases not matched to a gene. The CDR3 has 18 residues. As DNA, the CDR3 is TGTGCCAGCAGCTCGGGACTAGCGGGATTCCCCGCCACCGGGGAGCTGTTTTTT. Translation: CASSSGLAGFPATGELFF.

The chain has TRBV19 and TRBJ1-4, with a tentative D call TRBD1 (6 bases). The CDR3 totals 17 residues. Deletions cut 4 bases from V and 0 bases from J, with 15 bases between. The V gene's germline CDR1 is LNHDA and CDR2 SQIVND (reference sequence). CDR3 protein: CASSNRAFGTTNEKLFF. In DNA, the CDR3 is TGTGCCAGTAGTAACAGGGCCTTTGGCACAACTAATGAAAAACTGTTTTTT.

This clonotype has a count of ten or more. The genes are TRBV12-3 or TRBV12-4 and TRBJ1-5; possible D gene TRBD1, 5 bases. V shed 1 base and J shed 3 bases, with 16 bases lying between them. The CDR3 is made up of 17 amino acids. For the CDR3, the DNA is TGTGCCAGCAGTTTAGGGTCAGGGTACGGAATCAATCAGCCCCAGCATTTT. As protein: CASSLGSGYGINQPQHF.

This clonotype was observed at least ten times. J is TRBJ2-1 and V is TRBV7-9; D unresolved. V dropped 5 bases and J dropped 4 bases, with 9 bases sitting between them. Germline V gene sequence: CDR1 SEHNR, CDR2 FQNEAQ (reference sequence). CDR3 size: 13 residues. The CDR3 DNA sequence: TGTGCCAGCAGCGGGATGAGATACAATGAGCAGTTCTTC. This sequence encodes CASSGMRYNEQFF.

This clonotype was seen many times. The chain has TRBV2 and TRBJ1-1; no clear D gene. The CDR3 is 12 residues long. CDR1 is SNHLY, CDR2 FYNNEI, per germline. The germline V and J ends were trimmed by 5 bases and 5 bases, with 9 bases remaining between them. The CDR3 DNA follows: TGTGCCAGCAGTACGACTGGGACTGAAGCTTTCTTT. It specifies CASSTTGTEAFF.

There are many counts of this clonotype. The chain links TRBV11-3 to TRBJ2-1; D tentatively reads TRBD1 or TRBD2 (5 bases each). CDR3 size: 12 residues. CDR1 is SGHNT, CDR2 YENEEA, per germline. V lost 8 bases, J lost 8 bases, and 13 bases lay in between. The CDR3 DNA follows: TGTGCCAGCGGGAACGGGGCGTATGAGCAGTTCTTC. Its protein product is CASGNGAYEQFF.

This clonotype was counted at least ten times. V and J are TRBV19 and TRBJ1-1; TRBD1 matches 8 bases. This CDR3 has 15 residues. V shed 6 bases and J 3 bases; nucleotides not matched to a gene: 9. CDR1 and CDR2 (germline): LNHDA, SQIVND (reference sequence). The CDR3 loop is CASSPTGAVDTEAFF. CDR3 in DNA: TGTGCCAGTAGCCCGACAGGGGCGGTTGACACTGAAGCTTTCTTT.